These 24 T cell receptor beta chains were sequenced from one sample in a study of cytomegalovirus exposure and HLA in healthy donors. TCRdb keeps only in-frame clones here, not all; method: immunoSEQ multiplex PCR. This table has some 150,000 clones, roughly 89% appearing once. What was sequenced was PBMCs. The receptors here all came from a man aged 18 to 35 in good health and CMV-seropositive.

This clone has only a few counts. J is TRBJ1-2 and V is TRBV4-1; no clear D. Trimming cost V 0 bases and J 4 bases, with 9 bases left between them. This CDR3 has 14 residues. Germline lookup yields CDR1 MGHRA and CDR2 YSYEKL. The DNA for the CDR3 is TGCGCCAGCAGCCAAGATGAGGCCAGCTATGGCTACACCTTC. Encoded protein: CASSQDEASYGYTF.

This chain connects TRBV1 to TRBJ2-7; TRBD2 was called by the table and not checked on the DNA. TRBV1 is a known pseudogene. The CDR3 covers 15 residues. CDR3 residues: CTSRQESGIKNEQYF. CDR3 coding DNA: TGCACCAGCAGGCAGGAAAGCGGGATTAAGAACGAGCAGTACTTC.

This clone was seen a single time. The chain recombines TRBV6-6 with TRBJ1-1; tentative D call: TRBD1 (5 bases). V lost 5 bases, J lost 5 bases, and 12 bases lay in between. CDR1 and CDR2 (germline): MNHNY, SVGAGI (reference sequence). The CDR3 has 13 amino acids. This chain's CDR3 is CASSPPQGTEAFF. As DNA, the CDR3 is TGTGCCAGCAGTCCACCGCAGGGAACTGAAGCTTTCTTT.

The V and J genes are TRBV19 and TRBJ2-1; 8 nucleotides match TRBD2. CDR1 is LNHDA and CDR2 is SQIVND in the germline V gene (reference sequence). V gave up 3 bases and J gave up 4 bases; unmatched junction bases: 8. The CDR3 runs to 16 residues. CDR3 DNA: TGTGCCAGTAGTATGCCTGGACTAGCCGCTTACAATGAGCAGTTCTTC. It yields the protein CASSMPGLAAYNEQFF.

This clone was counted once. The gene calls are TRBV6-5 and TRBJ1-2; no clear D gene. The germline V and J ends were trimmed by 0 bases and 2 bases, with 13 bases remaining between them. Germline CDR1 reads MNHEY; CDR2 reads SVGAGI. This CDR3 is built from 16 residues. CDR3 protein: CASSYSARQTNYGYTF. In DNA, the CDR3 is TGTGCCAGCAGTTACTCTGCTAGGCAAACCAACTATGGCTACACCTTC.

CDR3 sequence (DNA): TGTGCCAGTAGTATAGCCGACTCCCGATCCCAAAATGAGCAGTTCTTC. It encodes CASSIADSRSQNEQFF. The chain uses TRBV19 and TRBJ2-1; D unclear. The germline V and J ends were trimmed by 1 base and 7 bases, with 17 bases remaining between them. Looked up from germline, CDR1 is LNHDA and CDR2 is SQIVND (reference sequence). CDR3 length: 16 amino acids.

V is TRBV9 and J is TRBJ1-4; D gene unclear. Per germline, CDR1 SGDLS and CDR2 YYNGEE. CDR3 length: 15 amino acids. V gave up 0 bases and J gave up 7 bases, with 13 bases separating them. This chain's CDR3 is CASSVEASGFEKLFF. The DNA of the CDR3 is TGTGCCAGCAGCGTAGAGGCCTCGGGGTTTGAAAAACTGTTTTTT. The entire variable domain, with the rest obtained from reference TRBV9 and TRBJ1-4, is as follows: DSGVTQTPKHLITATGQRVTLRCSPRSGDLSVYWYQQSLDQGLQFLIQYYNGEERAKGNILERFSAQQFPDLHSELNLSSLELGDSALYFCASSVEASGFEKLFFGSGTQLSVL.

V gene TRBV27 combines with J gene TRBJ2-1; unclear D gene. The CDR3 loop spans 13 amino acids. From germline, CDR1 is MNHEY and CDR2 SMNVEV (reference sequence). Deletions cut 4 bases from V and 7 bases from J, with 11 bases between. The CDR3: CASSSEHENEQFF. The DNA for the CDR3 is TGTGCCAGCAGTTCCGAACACGAAAATGAGCAGTTCTTC.

The J gene is TRBJ2-5, the V gene TRBV6-5; D might be TRBD2 (6 bases). The V end was cut by 5 bases, the J end by 5 bases, with 18 bases between. This CDR3 has 15 amino acids. The germline V gene has CDR1 MNHEY and CDR2 SVGAGI. Here the CDR3 reads CASSRGRGGGETQYF. In DNA, the CDR3 is TGTGCCAGCAGTAGGGGACGCGGCGGAGGGGAGACCCAGTACTTC.

This chain links TRBV6-1 with TRBJ1-6; perhaps TRBD1 as D (6 bases). Germline loops: CDR1 MNHNS, CDR2 SASEGT. CDR3 length: 16 residues. Deletions cut 0 bases from V and 10 bases from J, with 16 bases between. The CDR3 DNA reads as TGTGCCAGCAGTGAAGCCCCACAGGGCCTAGGGTCACCCCTCCACTTT. Its translation is CASSEAPQGLGSPLHF.

The chain employs TRBV5-1 and TRBJ2-5, with 10 bases fitting TRBD2. CDR3 length: 16 residues. J lost 3 bases, V lost 3 bases, and 8 bases had no gene match. The germline gives CDR1 SGHRS, CDR2 YFSETQ. The CDR3 reads CASSSLAGPTKETQYF. In DNA form, the CDR3 reads TGCGCCAGCAGCTCACTAGCGGGGCCAACCAAAGAGACCCAGTACTTC.

This clone has only one observation. V usage is TRBV9 and J usage is TRBJ1-1; 7 bases fit TRBD1. The germline gives CDR1 SGDLS, CDR2 YYNGEE. With V trimmed by 3 bases and J by 1 base, 3 bases remained unmatched. CDR3 length: 14 residues. CDR3 in amino acids: CASSEDRPNTEAFF. The CDR3 DNA reads as TGTGCCAGCAGCGAGGACAGGCCGAACACTGAAGCTTTCTTT.

The rearrangement joins TRBV11-2 to TRBJ2-7; maybe TRBD2 (5 bases). Per germline, CDR1 SGHAT and CDR2 FQNNGV. V lost 3 bases and J 0 bases, leaving 6 bases between the germline ends. The CDR3 is made up of 13 amino acids. CDR3 sequence: CASSFGSSYEQYF. The DNA of the CDR3 is TGTGCCAGCAGCTTTGGGAGCTCCTACGAGCAGTACTTC.

The chain carries TRBV2 and TRBJ2-3, with TRBD2 as a possible D gene (7 bases). This CDR3 comprises 13 residues. V was pared by 5 bases and J by 10 bases, with 16 bases between. CDR1 is SNHLY, CDR2 FYNNEI, per germline. In nucleotides, the CDR3 is TGTGCCAGCAGTAGAGGGGGGGCCACCCCGCAGTATTTT. As protein: CASSRGGATPQYF.

The chain couples TRBV7-2 to TRBJ2-1, with a weak D call TRBD2 (6 bases). Germline CDR1 is SGHTA and CDR2 is FQGNSA. The V gene lost 1 base and the J gene lost 5 bases, with 15 bases spanning the gap. This CDR3 is 16 amino acids long. As DNA, the CDR3 is TGTGCCAGCAGCTTAGGGTGGCGGGAAAGGGACAATGAGCAGTTCTTC. Amino acid sequence: CASSLGWRERDNEQFF.

The chain combines TRBV29-1 with TRBJ2-2, with D possibly TRBD1 on 5 matching bases. This CDR3 has 14 amino acids. The germline V and J ends were trimmed by 2 bases and 1 base, with 8 bases remaining between them. CDR1 SQVTM and CDR2 ANQGSEA come from the germline V gene. In nucleotides, the CDR3 is TGCAGCGTTGAAACAGGATGGAACACCGGGGAGCTGTTTTTT. It specifies CSVETGWNTGELFF.

V usage is TRBV2 and J usage is TRBJ2-1, with TRBD2 matching 9 bases. V shed 5 bases and J 4 bases; nucleotides not matched to a gene: 6. The CDR3 has 15 amino acids. Germline V CDR1 and CDR2: SNHLY, FYNNEI. CDR3 nucleotides: TGTGCCAGCAGTTCCTGGACTAGCGCGTACAATGAGCAGTTCTTC. Protein sequence: CASSSWTSAYNEQFF.

V and J are TRBV15 and TRBJ1-5, with D unresolved. Germline CDR1 and CDR2: LNHNV and YYDKDF (reference sequence). Between the trimmed V and J ends, which lost 0 bases and 2 bases, there was a span of 14 bases. The CDR3 is 17 residues long. The CDR3 loop is CATSRDFEATGNQPQHF. For the CDR3, the DNA is TGTGCCACCAGCAGAGATTTCGAGGCTACGGGCAATCAGCCCCAGCATTTT.

V gene TRBV6-1 combines with J gene TRBJ1-3; D is uncertain. The CDR3 loop spans 13 amino acids. V dropped 2 bases and J dropped 6 bases, with 8 bases sitting between them. Germline assignment: CDR1 MNHNS and CDR2 SASEGT. The CDR3 nucleotides are TGTGCCAGCAGTGAACAGGCCGCAAACACCATATATTTT. Its translation is CASSEQAANTIYF.

The chain uses TRBV5-5 and TRBJ2-7, with D possibly being TRBD2 (6 bases). Germline V gene sequence: CDR1 SGHKS, CDR2 YYEKEE (reference sequence). The CDR3 length is 13 residues. V lost 5 bases and J 3 bases, leaving 12 bases between the germline ends. The CDR3 nucleotides are TGTGCCAGCAGGACTCGGGGGAACTACGAGCAGTACTTC. Protein: CASRTRGNYEQYF.

V usage is TRBV5-1 and J usage is TRBJ2-7; D is uncertain. CDR1 and CDR2 from the germline V gene are SGHRS and YFSETQ. Trimming removed 4 bases at V and 2 bases at J, with 16 bases between. This CDR3 is built from 15 residues. As DNA, the CDR3 is TGCGCCAGCAGCCCGACGGGTTCGTCTACCTACGAGCAGTACTTC. It translates to CASSPTGSSTYEQYF.

The count of this clone is one. V is TRBV6-5 and J is TRBJ2-3; maybe TRBD2 (7 bases). Germline values: CDR1 MNHEY, CDR2 SVGAGI. The CDR3 spans 15 residues. V was pared by 9 bases and J by 2 bases, with 18 bases between. As DNA, the CDR3 is TGTGCCAGTGGGGGATGGGGGGGGGCCACAGATACGCAGTATTTT. Protein: CASGGWGGATDTQYF.

The chain recombines TRBV30 with TRBJ2-2; the D gene is possibly TRBD1 (5 bases). CDR3 size: 14 residues. From germline, CDR1 is GTSNPN and CDR2 SVGIG (reference sequence). The ends were cut back, 4 bases at V and 1 base at J, with 10 bases in the middle. The CDR3 coding sequence is TGTGCCTGGAAATCAGGGATGAACACCGGGGAGCTGTTTTTT. Protein product: CAWKSGMNTGELFF.

This clone has a handful of counts. V and J are TRBV7-2 and TRBJ2-2, with D perhaps TRBD2 (5 bases). Germline lookup yields CDR1 SGHTA and CDR2 FQGNSA. This CDR3 comprises 15 residues. Trimming pared 3 bases from V and 1 base from J, leaving 9 bases between. CDR3 sequence reads: CASSFGVGNTGELFF. Here the CDR3 DNA reads TGTGCCAGCAGCTTCGGGGTTGGGAACACCGGGGAGCTGTTTTTT.